This TCR beta chain was obtained from a study of STAT5B mutations in CD4+ large granular lymphocyte leukemia. General study points: 8/27 top patient clones versus 2/35 control clones were TRBV06-family.

CDR1 and CDR2 (germline): SGHVS, FNYEAQ. The CDR3 contains 16 residues. V was cut by 1 base and J by 1 base, with 12 bases left in between. Turning to this clone: Its antigen is unknown.

The assay was immunoSEQ multiplex PCR, and TCRdb's table has in-frame clones only and misses some. The top ten clones hold roughly 3.2% of a sample with 30,000 to 35,000 clones, 70% to 90% of them seen once. Source material: CD4+ T cells from blood buffy coats. The receptor was isolated from a human donor in good health. This chain joins TRBV7-6 and TRBJ2-3; D perhaps matches TRBD2 (5 bases). CDR3 coding DNA: TGTGCCAGCAGCTTAGGGACGGGGATCCGCACAGATACGCAGTATTTT. Protein product: CASSLGTGIRTDTQYF.